The next 22 T cell receptor beta chains were all read from a single sample in a study of T cell responses to AZD1222 COVID-19 vaccine. Some clones are missing from TCRdb's copy, which holds only in-frame ones; the method was immunoSEQ multiplex PCR. The sample has tens of thousands of clones, roughly 90% seen once; the top ten hold 4% to 5.5%. The material was peripheral blood, obtained 28 days after the second AZD1222 dose. Receptors originate from an adult who received the AZD1222 COVID-19 vaccine.

The count of this clone is one. CDR3 in amino acids: CARRSTGSQPQHF. CDR3 DNA: TGTGCCAGAAGGTCAACAGGGTCTCAGCCCCAGCATTTT. V gene TRBV5-3 combines with J gene TRBJ1-5; a possible D gene is TRBD1 (6 bases). TRBV5-3 is noted as an ORF with a role that remains uncertain. V shed 5 bases and J shed 6 bases, with 12 bases lying between them. This CDR3 contains 13 residues.

The chain links TRBV27 to TRBJ2-7; the D gene is possibly TRBD2 (5 bases). Germline CDR1 is MNHEY and CDR2 is SMNVEV (reference sequence). V lost 4 bases and J lost 7, with 14 bases in between. The CDR3 runs to 13 residues. CDR3 sequence (DNA): TGTGCCAGCAGTTCAACGGCTTCGGGGGAGCAGTACTTC. It translates to CASSSTASGEQYF.

The chain couples TRBV30 to TRBJ2-7; TRBD2 matches 9 bases. Germline-derived CDR1 and CDR2 are GTSNPN and SVGIG (reference sequence). Trimming cost V 0 bases and J 4 bases; bases outside gene matches: 4. The CDR3 is 14 amino acids. In DNA form, the CDR3 reads TGTGCCTGGAGTGTAAAGCTAGCGGGGTACGAGCAGTACTTC. Translating it yields CAWSVKLAGYEQYF.

The chain employs TRBV19 and TRBJ1-6; D is unresolved. Germline V lookup: CDR1 LNHDA, CDR2 SQIVND (reference sequence). CDR3 size: 14 residues. The ends were cut back, 7 bases at V and 10 bases at J, with 17 bases in the middle. This CDR3 is CASTPSREGSPLHF. The CDR3 DNA reads TGTGCCAGTACCCCGTCCCGGGAAGGATCACCCCTCCACTTT.

The J gene is TRBJ2-7, the V gene TRBV9, with a tentative D call TRBD1 (5 bases). From germline, CDR1 is SGDLS and CDR2 YYNGEE. The CDR3 has 14 residues. With 0 bases removed from V and 3 bases from J, the gap between germline ends came to 10 bases. CDR3 nucleotides: TGTGCCAGCAGCGTAGATGTTCAGGGCTACGAGCAGTACTTC. This encodes CASSVDVQGYEQYF.

V and J are TRBV3-1 (or the pseudogene TRBV3-2) and TRBJ1-6; 11 bases align to TRBD1. Germline V gene sequence: CDR1 LGHDT, CDR2 YNNKEL (reference sequence). The CDR3 extends over 17 amino acids. V shed 1 base, J shed 9 bases, and the junction held 8 bases outside the gene matches. The CDR3 loop is CASSQGTGGTGGSPLHF. CDR3 nucleotides: TGTGCCAGCAGCCAAGGGACCGGAGGGACAGGGGGTTCACCCCTCCACTTT.

The rearrangement uses TRBV12-3 or TRBV12-4 and TRBJ1-1; no clear D gene. V dropped 7 bases and J dropped 7 bases, with 13 bases sitting between them. The CDR3 has 12 amino acids. The chain's CDR3 is CASTRSLGEAFF. In DNA form, the CDR3 reads TGTGCCAGCACTCGTTCTTTGGGTGAAGCTTTCTTT.

This rearrangement joins TRBV5-1 to TRBJ2-3; TRBD2 agrees at 10 bases. V lost 2 bases to trimming and J lost 0 bases; unmatched junction nucleotides: 9. The germline CDR1 and CDR2 sequences are SGHRS and YFSETQ. CDR3 length: 18 amino acids. The CDR3 bases are TGCGCCAGCAGCTTCAGAGGACTAGCGGAAAGTAGCACAGATACGCAGTATTTT. It translates to CASSFRGLAESSTDTQYF. The whole variable domain, remainder taken from reference TRBV5-1 and TRBJ2-3, is KAGVTQTPRYLIKTRGQQVTLSCSPISGHRSVSWYQQTPGQGLQFLFEYFSETQRNKGNFPGRFSGRQFSNSRSEMNVSTLELGDSALYLCASSFRGLAESSTDTQYFGPGTRLTVL.

In this sample, this clone turned up a few times. The genes are TRBV7-8 and TRBJ1-5; TRBD1 matches 7 bases. V gave up 5 bases and J gave up 7 bases; unmatched junction bases: 11. This CDR3 comprises 15 residues. Germline values: CDR1 SGHVS, CDR2 FQNEAQ. The chain's CDR3 is CASSRGTGAGQPQHF. CDR3 bases: TGTGCCAGCAGCAGGGGCACAGGGGCAGGGCAGCCCCAGCATTTT.

The chain has TRBV5-4 and TRBJ2-5; no definite D call. The CDR3 sequence is 12 residues long. Germline V lookup: CDR1 SGHNT, CDR2 YYREEE (reference sequence). Trimming shortened V by 0 bases and J by 4 bases, and 4 bases separated the two germline ends. The CDR3 nucleotides read TGTGCCAGCAGCTTGGGGGTAGAGACCCAGTACTTC. Translating gives CASSLGVETQYF.

The chain uses TRBV7-3 and TRBJ2-5; D might be TRBD1 or TRBD2, each matching 5 bases. CDR3 length: 14 residues. Trimming took 5 bases from V and 1 from J, leaving 11 bases between them. The germline CDR1 and CDR2 sequences are SGHTA and FQGTGA. CDR3 nucleotide sequence: TGTGCCAGCAGCCAGGGACCGACCCAAGAGACCCAGTACTTC. Translating it yields CASSQGPTQETQYF.

This clone has more than one count but fewer than ten. The chain is built from TRBV6-1 and TRBJ1-1; D not resolved. Germline V gives CDR1 MNHNS, CDR2 SASEGT. V was trimmed by 2 bases and J by 10 bases, leaving 11 bases between them. This CDR3 has 12 residues. CDR3 DNA: TGTGCCAGCAGTGAACTGAGTTTCAGAGCTTTCTTT. It specifies CASSELSFRAFF.

The rearrangement joins TRBV11-2 to TRBJ1-4; 8 bases map to TRBD1. Unmatched junction bases numbered 1, after V lost 1 base and J lost 3 bases. The CDR3 has 15 residues. Per the germline V gene, CDR1 is SGHAT and CDR2 is FQNNGV. CDR3 DNA: TGTGCCAGCAGCTTAGGGGGACAGGCTAATGAAAAACTGTTTTTT. This translates into CASSLGGQANEKLFF.

The J gene is TRBJ2-1, the V gene TRBV7-2, with D perhaps TRBD2 (6 bases). Trimming cost V 2 bases and J 0 bases, with 14 bases left between them. Per the germline V gene, CDR1 is SGHTA and CDR2 is FQGNSA. The CDR3 spans 17 residues. The CDR3 here is CASSLLGGGGSYNEQFF. In DNA, the CDR3 is TGTGCCAGCAGCTTATTGGGAGGCGGAGGCTCCTACAATGAGCAGTTCTTC.

The rearrangement links TRBV30 to TRBJ1-2; D remains unclear. This CDR3 spans 13 amino acids. Germline CDR1 GTSNPN, CDR2 SVGIG (reference sequence). Trimming stripped 1 base from V and 4 bases from J, with 10 bases between. CDR3 region: CAWSGGPPYGYTF. CDR3 nucleotides: TGTGCCTGGAGTGGAGGACCCCCCTATGGCTACACCTTC.

This chain links TRBV6-5 with TRBJ1-3; no reliable D call. V was pared by 8 bases and J by 4 bases, with 9 bases between. The germline gives CDR1 MNHEY, CDR2 SVGAGI. This CDR3 has 12 residues. Here the CDR3 DNA reads TGTGCCAGCGACTCCCGCGGAAACACCATATATTTT. It translates to CASDSRGNTIYF.

This clone has only one observation. The genes are TRBV15 and TRBJ2-5, with 7 bases identical to TRBD2. Germline V gene lookup returns CDR1 LNHNV and CDR2 YYDKDF (reference sequence). The CDR3 has 17 residues. After removal of 2 bases from V and 0 bases from J, the junction contained 9 bases not matched to a gene. CDR3 protein: CATSRPSGLADQETQYF. DNA for the CDR3: TGTGCCACCAGCAGACCTTCTGGGCTAGCGGACCAAGAGACCCAGTACTTC. Full variable domain (remainder filled in from reference TRBV15 and TRBJ2-5): DAMVIQNPRYQVTQFGKPVTLSCSQTLNHNVMYWYQQKSSQAPKLLFHYYDKDFNNEADTPDNFQSRRPNTSFCFLDIRSPGLGDTAMYLCATSRPSGLADQETQYFGPGTRLLVL.

V usage is TRBV18 and J usage is TRBJ2-2; 10 nucleotides line up with TRBD1. Germline-derived CDR1 and CDR2 are KGHSH and LQKENI. The CDR3 length is 15 residues. V lost 2 bases and J lost 7; bases outside the gene matches: 4. CDR3 nucleotide sequence: TGTGCCAGCTCACCAAGACAGGGGGCAGGCGGGGAGCTGTTTTTT. Amino acid sequence: CASSPRQGAGGELFF.

The chain carries TRBV11-2 and TRBJ1-1, with D tentatively TRBD1 (5 bases). Trimming left V 2 bases short and J 4 bases short, with 17 bases between. CDR3 length: 16 amino acids. The germline V gene has CDR1 SGHAT and CDR2 FQNNGV. CDR3 region: CASSLNPGSGTTEAFF. The CDR3 nucleotides read TGTGCCAGCAGCTTAAACCCAGGGAGTGGAACCACTGAAGCTTTCTTT.

The chain is built from TRBV14 and TRBJ2-6, with D unresolved. This CDR3 comprises 16 residues. In germline, CDR1 is SGHDN, CDR2 FVKESK. Trimming pared 1 base from V and 2 bases from J, leaving 9 bases between. DNA for the CDR3: TGTGCCAGCAGCCAAGGAACCGTCCCTGGGGCCAACGTCCTGACTTTC. It codes for CASSQGTVPGANVLTF. The variable domain in full, completed from reference TRBV14 and TRBJ2-6, reads EAGVTQFPSHSVIEKGQTVTLRCDPISGHDNLYWYRRVMGKEIKFLLHFVKESKQDESGMPNNRFLAERTGGTYSTLKVQPAELEDSGVYFCASSQGTVPGANVLTFGAGSRLTVL.

Points on this clone: One end of the junction fails to match germline, which may point to a read error. V usage is TRBV11-1 and J usage is TRBJ2-7; D not resolved. Germline CDR1 and CDR2: SGHAT and FQDESV (reference sequence). The CDR3 is 12 amino acids. The CDR3 spells CASSLQGQERYF. CDR3 nucleotide sequence: TGTGCCAGCAGCTTACAAGGGCAGGAGCGGTACTTC. Together with reference TRBV11-1 and TRBJ2-7, the CDR3 gives the full variable domain: EAEVAQSPRYKITEKSQAVAFWCDPISGHATLYWYRQILGQGPELLVQFQDESVVDDSQLPKDRFSAERLKGVDSTLKIQPAELGDSAMYLCASSLQGQERYFGPGTRLTVT.

The chain carries TRBV7-4 and TRBJ2-2; 10 bases agree with TRBD2. V lost 5 bases to trimming and J lost 0 bases; unmatched junction nucleotides: 3. Per the germline V gene, CDR1 is SGHVT and CDR2 is SQSDAQ. The CDR3 totals 16 residues. CDR3 sequence reads: CASSRTSGTNTGELFF. The DNA for the CDR3 is TGTGCCAGCAGCCGGACTAGCGGTACGAACACCGGGGAGCTGTTTTTT.